This passage covers 29 T cell receptor beta chains from one sample sequenced in a study of sequential checkpoint blockade in melanoma. The treatment: randomized to nivolumab then ipilimumab (arm A) or the reverse (arm B). TCRdb's table, derived via immunoSEQ multiplex PCR, lists solely in-frame clones and lacks some. In the table there are 20,000 to 25,000 clones, around 30% of which are singletons. This specimen consisted of tumor tissue (inferred from file names), obtained from a patient given nivolumab and ipilimumab in sequence. Every receptor here comes from a human donor with melanoma.

This clone was found a few times. V is TRBV28 and J is TRBJ2-7; D is perhaps TRBD1 (5 bases). The V end was cut by 3 bases, the J end by 13 bases, with 19 bases between. Germline V gives CDR1 MDHEN, CDR2 SYDVKM. The CDR3 contains 13 residues. Here the CDR3 DNA reads TGTGCCAGCAGTTTTGGTGAGATTGGCGACAGTTACTTC. It is translated as CASSFGEIGDSYF. The full variable domain, with the rest looked up from reference TRBV28 and TRBJ2-7, is DVKVTQSSRYLVKRTGEKVFLECVQDMDHENMFWYRQDPGLGLRLIYFSYDVKMKEKGDIPEGYSVSREKKERFSLILESASTNQTSMYLCASSFGEIGDSYFGPGTRLTVT.

This clone has just a few counts. The chain combines TRBV2 with TRBJ2-7; D may be TRBD1 or TRBD2 (5 bases each). V was pared by 11 bases and J by 4 bases, with 21 bases between. Germline lookup yields CDR1 SNHLY and CDR2 FYNNEI. CDR3 length equals 14 residues. The CDR3 bases are TGTGCCTCTGCGGACGGGGACGGATTATACGAGCAGTACTTC. It encodes CASADGDGLYEQYF.

In its sample, this clone was seen many times. This chain uses TRBV6-8 with TRBJ2-3; 7 nucleotides match TRBD1. Germline V gives CDR1 MNHGY, CDR2 SAAAGT. This CDR3 has 16 amino acids. V was pared by 2 bases and J by 4 bases, with 9 bases of the junction left unmatched. CDR3 nucleotide sequence: TGTGCCAGCAGTTACACCCGGGACAGCATCGCAGATACGCAGTATTTT. Translated: CASSYTRDSIADTQYF.

The V call is TRBV6-8, the J call TRBJ2-7; D is unclear. The CDR3 has 12 amino acids. V lost 10 bases and J lost 2, with 12 bases in between. Germline V gene lookup returns CDR1 MNHGY and CDR2 SAAAGT. The CDR3 sequence is CAIKDETYEQYF. Written as DNA, the CDR3 is TGTGCCATCAAGGACGAGACCTACGAGCAGTACTTC.

This clone was seen more than once but under ten times. This sequence joins TRBV6-8 and TRBJ2-3; 10 nucleotides line up with TRBD2. The germline gives CDR1 MNHGY, CDR2 SAAAGT. The CDR3 contains 17 residues. The V segment lost 6 bases and the J segment 1 base; nucleotides outside the gene matches: 10. CDR3 sequence: CASRRSGGAQGTDTQYF. DNA of the CDR3: TGTGCCAGCAGGCGAAGCGGGGGGGCCCAGGGCACAGATACGCAGTATTTT.

The rearrangement uses TRBV5-1 and TRBJ2-5; 13 nucleotides agree with TRBD2. Germline CDR1 is SGHRS and CDR2 is YFSETQ. Trimming removed 3 bases from V and 6 bases from J; junction bases left unmatched: 8. This CDR3 comprises 16 residues. The CDR3 region has the DNA TGCGCCAGCAGCTCCTCCGAACTAGCGGGAGGGAAGACCCAGTACTTC. This sequence encodes CASSSSELAGGKTQYF.

This clone was picked up many times. The chain couples TRBV6-8 to TRBJ2-1; perhaps TRBD2 as D (7 bases). The V and J ends lost 8 bases and 2 bases respectively, with 13 bases between them. The CDR3 is 14 residues long. Looked up from germline, CDR1 is MNHGY and CDR2 is SAAAGT. CDR3 sequence: CASVGGDTYNEQFF. The CDR3 bases are TGTGCCAGCGTGGGGGGGGACACCTACAATGAGCAGTTCTTC.

The CDR3 DNA sequence: TGTGCCTGGAGTCAGGATGGGACTAGCGGGGGGGTCGGGGAGACCCAGTACTTC. Its translation: CAWSQDGTSGGVGETQYF. The chain uses TRBV30 and TRBJ2-5; 16 nucleotides align to TRBD2. Trimming at V came to 2 bases and at J to 5 bases, leaving 11 bases not matched to a gene. Germline CDR1 is GTSNPN and CDR2 is SVGIG (reference sequence). The CDR3 has 18 residues. Together with reference TRBV30 and TRBJ2-5, the CDR3 gives the full variable domain: SQTIHQWPATLVQPVGSPLSLECTVEGTSNPNLYWYRQAAGRGLQLLFYSVGIGQISSEVPQNLSASRPQDRQFILSSKKLLLSDSGFYLCAWSQDGTSGGVGETQYFGPGTRLLVL.

This clone has a count of ten or more. This chain joins TRBV8-2 and TRBJ2-2. TRBV8-2 is a recognized pseudogene. The CDR3 is made up of 16 amino acids. The CDR3: CASSMMVAANTGELFF. The CDR3 DNA reads as TGTGCCAGCAGTATGATGGTCGCCGCGAACACCGGGGAGCTGTTTTTT.

The rearrangement uses TRBV6-8 and TRBJ2-3, with D perhaps matching TRBD1 or TRBD2 (7 bases each). Germline V gene sequence: CDR1 MNHGY, CDR2 SAAAGT. This CDR3 region has 15 residues. V lost 10 bases to trimming and J lost 2 bases, with 19 bases between them. The CDR3 protein is CAIRGGDSPTDTQYF. For the CDR3, the DNA is TGTGCCATCAGAGGGGGGGACAGTCCCACAGATACGCAGTATTTT.

This clone was observed a handful of times. The chain has TRBV6-8 and TRBJ2-1, with 9 bases fitting TRBD2. The CDR3 contains 14 residues. V dropped 6 bases and J dropped 9; count of bases not matched to a gene: 9. Looked up from germline, CDR1 is MNHGY and CDR2 is SAAAGT. CDR3 nucleotides: TGTGCCAGCAGCATGGGACTAGCAAAGGGTGAGCAGTTCTTC. This gives the protein CASSMGLAKGEQFF.

The chain is built from TRBV29-1 and TRBJ2-7; TRBD1 matches at 10 bases. This CDR3 comprises 15 residues. Looked up from germline, CDR1 is SQVTM and CDR2 is ANQGSEA. The junction had 6 bases not matched to a gene; V was cut back by 2 bases and J by 2 bases. The CDR3 coding sequence is TGCAGCGTTGAATGGCTGGACAGGGGGACCTACGAGCAGTACTTC. Translation: CSVEWLDRGTYEQYF.

This clone was seen at least ten times. This chain links TRBV6-8 with TRBJ2-7; D perhaps matches TRBD1 (5 bases). V gave up 6 bases and J gave up 5 bases, with 20 bases separating them. Germline CDR1 MNHGY, CDR2 SAAAGT. The CDR3 contains 15 residues. CDR3 loop: CASRGKRTIGNEQYF. CDR3 bases: TGTGCCAGCAGGGGGAAGAGGACAATCGGCAACGAGCAGTACTTC.

V gene TRBV19 combines with J gene TRBJ2-3; D perhaps matches TRBD2 (5 bases). The germline V and J ends were trimmed by 4 bases and 0 bases, with 20 bases remaining between them. Germline V CDR1 and CDR2: LNHDA, SQIVND (reference sequence). The CDR3 runs to 18 residues. The CDR3 protein is CASSRTLKSTPSTDTQYF. CDR3 coding DNA: TGTGCCAGTAGTAGGACTTTGAAGTCGACTCCTAGCACAGATACGCAGTATTTT.

The count of this clone is one. CDR3 in DNA: TGCAGCGTGGGGGGCGGGATTAGCTACAATGAGCAGTTCTTC. Its translation: CSVGGGISYNEQFF. V is TRBV29-1 and J is TRBJ2-1; D is tentatively TRBD1 or TRBD2 (6 bases each). The CDR3 sequence is 14 residues long. Deletions cut 6 bases from V and 3 bases from J, with 15 bases between. Per germline, CDR1 SQVTM and CDR2 ANQGSEA.

In its sample, this clone was seen a few times. The chain recombines TRBV11-3 with TRBJ1-2; D gene unclear. The CDR3 length is 16 residues. In germline, CDR1 is SGHNT, CDR2 YENEEA. The V gene lost 3 bases and the J gene lost 4 bases, with 18 bases spanning the gap. Here the CDR3 reads CASSLGPLSGTYGYTF. CDR3 DNA: TGTGCCAGCAGCTTGGGCCCCCTCTCCGGAACCTATGGCTACACCTTC. The full variable domain, in which reference TRBV11-3 and TRBJ1-2 provide the parts outside the CDR3, is EAGVVQSPRYKIIEKKQPVAFWCNPISGHNTLYWYLQNLGQGPELLIRYENEEAVDDSQLPKDRFSAERLKGVDSTLKIQPAELGDSAVYLCASSLGPLSGTYGYTFGSGTRLTVV.

There are many counts of this clone. The rearrangement links TRBV11-3 to TRBJ1-1, with D tentatively TRBD1 (6 bases). With 5 bases removed from V and 3 bases from J, the gap between germline ends came to 13 bases. The CDR3 is 14 residues long. Germline-derived CDR1 and CDR2 are SGHNT and YENEEA. CDR3 loop: CASSLGTGYTEAFF. The CDR3, as DNA: TGTGCCAGCAGCCTCGGTACAGGGTACACTGAAGCTTTCTTT.

This clone has more than one count but fewer than ten. The chain couples TRBV30 to TRBJ1-3; D is unclear. V was cut by 1 base and J by 2 bases, with 9 bases left in between. CDR3 length: 14 residues. From germline, CDR1 is GTSNPN and CDR2 SVGIG (reference sequence). CDR3 nucleotides: TGTGCCTGGAGTGGGGGTGTGCCTGGAAACACCATATATTTT. This sequence encodes CAWSGGVPGNTIYF.

This clone was counted between two and nine times. V and J are TRBV29-1 and TRBJ2-3; 11 nucleotides match TRBD1. Germline V gives CDR1 SQVTM, CDR2 ANQGSEA. This CDR3 is 15 amino acids long. CDR3: CASRMDRGQTDTQYF. In nucleotides, the CDR3 is TGCGCCAGCAGGATGGACAGGGGGCAGACAGATACGCAGTATTTT.

The V and J genes are TRBV5-1 and TRBJ1-2; D is unresolved. Germline V gene data show CDR1 as SGHRS and CDR2 as YFSETQ. This CDR3 is built from 16 residues. V gave up 4 bases and J gave up 4 bases, with 20 bases separating them. The CDR3: CASSPLRTVEGYGYTF. CDR3 coding DNA: TGCGCCAGCAGCCCGCTCCGGACGGTAGAGGGCTATGGCTACACCTTC.

This clone has only a few counts. CDR3 nucleotide sequence: TGTGCCAGCAGCGTAGGGGCAGGGAGCCTATATGGCTACACCTTC. Residues: CASSVGAGSLYGYTF. The J gene is TRBJ1-2, the V gene TRBV9; a possible D gene is TRBD1 (5 bases). Germline V CDR1 and CDR2: SGDLS, YYNGEE. The CDR3 is 15 amino acids. The V gene lost 0 bases and the J gene lost 5 bases, with 14 bases spanning the gap.

The gene calls are TRBV5-1 and TRBJ1-4; D might be TRBD1 (6 bases). Trimming took 0 bases from V and 3 from J, leaving 12 bases between them. Looked up from germline, CDR1 is SGHRS and CDR2 is YFSETQ. The CDR3 covers 16 residues. The CDR3 loop reads CASSLVGDTSNEKLFF. CDR3 in DNA: TGCGCCAGCAGCTTGGTTGGGGACACCTCTAATGAAAAACTGTTTTTT.

For the CDR3, the DNA is TGTGCCGTGGCTGATCACATGAACACTGAAGCTTTCTTT. Translating gives CAVADHMNTEAFF. This rearrangement joins TRBV28 to TRBJ1-1; no definite D call. Germline V CDR1 and CDR2: MDHEN, SYDVKM. V was pared by 11 bases and J by 0 bases, with 13 bases between. The length of the CDR3 is 13 residues. The full variable domain, rest sourced from reference TRBV28 and TRBJ1-1, is DVKVTQSSRYLVKRTGEKVFLECVQDMDHENMFWYRQDPGLGLRLIYFSYDVKMKEKGDIPEGYSVSREKKERFSLILESASTNQTSMYLCAVADHMNTEAFFGQGTRLTVV.

The rearrangement links TRBV6-8 to TRBJ2-1; TRBD1 agrees at 9 bases. V shed 6 bases and J 8 bases; nucleotides not matched to a gene: 8. This CDR3 region has 14 residues. The germline gives CDR1 MNHGY, CDR2 SAAAGT. CDR3 region: CASSPGTGLDEQFF. Written as DNA, the CDR3 is TGTGCCAGCAGCCCCGGGACAGGGCTAGATGAGCAGTTCTTC.

The gene calls are TRBV19 and TRBJ2-1; no clear D gene. The length of the CDR3 is 11 residues. Germline CDR1 LNHDA, CDR2 SQIVND (reference sequence). Deletions cut 5 bases from V and 10 bases from J, with 9 bases between. In DNA, the CDR3 is TGTGCCAGTAGTTCTCCAATCGAGCAGTTCTTC. Translation: CASSSPIEQFF.

This clone was counted between two and nine times. The DNA of the CDR3 is TGTGCCAGCAGTTTAGGGCGGACTCTCCTAAACTATGGCTACACCTTC. This encodes CASSLGRTLLNYGYTF. The chain couples TRBV28 to TRBJ1-2; D is undetermined. V lost 2 bases and J lost 2, with 15 bases in between. The germline gives CDR1 MDHEN, CDR2 SYDVKM. This CDR3 contains 16 residues.

The chain has TRBV18 and TRBJ2-1; the match to TRBD1 covers 11 bases. The V gene end was trimmed by 2 bases and the J gene end by 8 bases; junction bases not matched to a gene: 11. The CDR3 runs to 17 residues. Germline-derived CDR1 and CDR2 are KGHSH and LQKENI. The CDR3, as DNA: TGTGCCAGCTCACCAAGGAACCCCGGGACAGGGGGAGATGAGCAGTTCTTC. It yields the protein CASSPRNPGTGGDEQFF.

The chain combines TRBV5-1 with TRBJ2-1, with a possible D match to TRBD1 (6 bases). Trimming left V 2 bases short and J 2 bases short, with 11 bases between. The germline gives CDR1 SGHRS, CDR2 YFSETQ. The CDR3 has 15 residues. CDR3 protein: CASSFRTETYNEQFF. The CDR3 coding sequence is TGCGCCAGCAGCTTCAGGACAGAGACCTACAATGAGCAGTTCTTC.

The genes are TRBV11-3 and TRBJ2-3; TRBD2 is a possible D gene (5 bases). Trimming removed 7 bases at V and 4 bases at J, with 18 bases between. The CDR3 contains 15 residues. Germline lookup yields CDR1 SGHNT and CDR2 YENEEA. CDR3 in DNA: TGTGCCAGCACCCCGAGGGAAGGTTACTCAGATACGCAGTATTTT. Translated: CASTPREGYSDTQYF.